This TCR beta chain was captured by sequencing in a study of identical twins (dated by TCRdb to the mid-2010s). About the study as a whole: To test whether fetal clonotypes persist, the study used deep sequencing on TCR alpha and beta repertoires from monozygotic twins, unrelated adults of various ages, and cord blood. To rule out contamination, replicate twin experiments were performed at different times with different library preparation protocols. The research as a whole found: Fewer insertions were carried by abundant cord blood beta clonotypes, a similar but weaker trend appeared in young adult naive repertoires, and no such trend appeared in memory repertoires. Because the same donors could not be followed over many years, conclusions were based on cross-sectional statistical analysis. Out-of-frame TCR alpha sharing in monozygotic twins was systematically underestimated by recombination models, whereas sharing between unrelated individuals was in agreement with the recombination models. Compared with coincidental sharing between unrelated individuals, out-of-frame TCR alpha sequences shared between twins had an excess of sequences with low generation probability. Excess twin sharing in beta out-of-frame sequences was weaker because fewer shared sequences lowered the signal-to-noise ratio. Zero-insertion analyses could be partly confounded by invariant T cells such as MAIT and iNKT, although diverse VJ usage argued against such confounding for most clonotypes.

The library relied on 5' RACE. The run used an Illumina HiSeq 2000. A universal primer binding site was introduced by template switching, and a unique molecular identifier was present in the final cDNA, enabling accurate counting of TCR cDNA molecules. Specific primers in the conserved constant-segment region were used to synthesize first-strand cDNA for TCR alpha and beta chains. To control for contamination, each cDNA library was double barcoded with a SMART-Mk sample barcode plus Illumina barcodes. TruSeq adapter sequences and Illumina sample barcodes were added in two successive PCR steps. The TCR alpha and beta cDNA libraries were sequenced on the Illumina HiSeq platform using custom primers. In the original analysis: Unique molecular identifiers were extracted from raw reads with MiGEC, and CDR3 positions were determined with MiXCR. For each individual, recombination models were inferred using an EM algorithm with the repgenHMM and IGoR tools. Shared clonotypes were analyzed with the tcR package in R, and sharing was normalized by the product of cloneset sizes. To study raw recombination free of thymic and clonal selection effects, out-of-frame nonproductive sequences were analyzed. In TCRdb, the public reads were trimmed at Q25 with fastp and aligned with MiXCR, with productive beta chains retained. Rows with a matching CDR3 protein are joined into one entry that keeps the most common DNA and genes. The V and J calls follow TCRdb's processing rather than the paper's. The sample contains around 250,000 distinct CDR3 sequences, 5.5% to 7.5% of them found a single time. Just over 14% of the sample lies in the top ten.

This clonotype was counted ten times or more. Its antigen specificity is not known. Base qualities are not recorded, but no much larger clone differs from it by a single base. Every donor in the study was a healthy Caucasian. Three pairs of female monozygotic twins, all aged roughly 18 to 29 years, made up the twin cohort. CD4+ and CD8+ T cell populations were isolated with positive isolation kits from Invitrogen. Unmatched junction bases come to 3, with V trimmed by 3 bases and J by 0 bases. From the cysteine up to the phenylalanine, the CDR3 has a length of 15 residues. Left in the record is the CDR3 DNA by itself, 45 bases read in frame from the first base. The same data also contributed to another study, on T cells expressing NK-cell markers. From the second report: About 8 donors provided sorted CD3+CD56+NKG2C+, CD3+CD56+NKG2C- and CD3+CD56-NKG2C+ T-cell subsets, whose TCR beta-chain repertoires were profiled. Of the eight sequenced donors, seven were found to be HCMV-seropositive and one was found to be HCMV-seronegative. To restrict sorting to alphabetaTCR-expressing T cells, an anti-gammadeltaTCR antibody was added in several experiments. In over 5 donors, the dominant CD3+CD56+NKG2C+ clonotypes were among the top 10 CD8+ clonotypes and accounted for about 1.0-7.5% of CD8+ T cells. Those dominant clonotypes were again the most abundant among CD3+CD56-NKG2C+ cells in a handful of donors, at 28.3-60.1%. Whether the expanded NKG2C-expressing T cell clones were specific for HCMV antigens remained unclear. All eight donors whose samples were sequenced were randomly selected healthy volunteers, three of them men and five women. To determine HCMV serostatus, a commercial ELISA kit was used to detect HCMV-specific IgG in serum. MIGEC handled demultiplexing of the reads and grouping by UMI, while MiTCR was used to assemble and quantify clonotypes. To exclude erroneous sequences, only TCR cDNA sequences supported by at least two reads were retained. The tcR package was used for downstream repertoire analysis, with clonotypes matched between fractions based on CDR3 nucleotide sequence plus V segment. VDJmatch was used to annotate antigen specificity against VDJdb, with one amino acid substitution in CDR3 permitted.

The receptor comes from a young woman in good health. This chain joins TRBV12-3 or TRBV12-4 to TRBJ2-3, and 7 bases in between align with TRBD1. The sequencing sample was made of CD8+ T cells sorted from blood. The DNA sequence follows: TGTGCCAGCAGTTTCGTGGACAGGAGCACAGATACGCAGTATTTT. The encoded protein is CASSFVDRSTDTQYF.